The next 26 T cell receptor beta chains were all read from a single sample in a study of T cells in Graves' hyperthyroidism and ophthalmopathy. Amplified regions were TCR beta CDR3 sequences from RNA transcripts. Researchers ran a first-round RT-PCR on the TCR CDR3 using the HTBI primer set. TCRdb reanalysed the multiplex PCR reads using MiXCR and keeps one entry per CDR3 protein. The sample carries 400,000 to 600,000 distinct CDR3 sequences, less than 25% recorded once. The sample was blood. These receptors came from a man younger than 35 with Graves' hyperthyroidism.

This clonotype was picked up many times. The V and J genes are TRBV7-8 and TRBJ1-1, with 9 bases matching TRBD1. CDR3 length: 13 residues. Germline trimming cut 10 bases from V and 5 bases from J; bases unmatched to any gene: 8. In germline, CDR1 is SGHVS, CDR2 FQNEAQ. For the CDR3, the DNA is TGTGCCACCTGGGACAGGGCGTGGACTGAAGCTTTCTTT. It yields the protein CATWDRAWTEAFF.

This clonotype was counted at least ten times. This chain links TRBV11-1 with TRBJ1-2; no clear D gene. The V end was cut by 1 base, the J end by 8 bases, with 20 bases between. CDR1 and CDR2 from the germline V gene are SGHAT and FQDESV (reference sequence). The CDR3 extends over 16 amino acids. The CDR3 here is CASSLDGYSTFQGYTF. CDR3 DNA sequence: TGTGCCAGCAGCTTAGATGGGTATTCTACATTCCAAGGCTACACCTTC.

The V and J genes are TRBV28 and TRBJ2-7; maybe TRBD2 (6 bases). Germline CDR1 reads MDHEN; CDR2 reads SYDVKM. Trimming removed 3 bases at V and 6 bases at J, with 9 bases between. The CDR3 loop spans 12 amino acids. The CDR3 nucleotides read TGTGCCAGCAGTTTGAGGGACTTCGAGCAGTACTTC. Its protein is CASSLRDFEQYF.

This chain connects TRBV12-3 or TRBV12-4 to TRBJ1-2; D not resolved. The CDR3 runs 15 residues. V lost 6 bases to trimming and J lost 5 bases, with 19 bases between them. The CDR3 loop is CASSPEDTAWYGYTF. Written as DNA, the CDR3 is TGTGCCAGCAGCCCCGAGGATACCGCGTGGTATGGCTACACCTTC.

This sequence joins TRBV20-1 and TRBJ1-2; D gene unclear. Germline V gene lookup returns CDR1 DFQATT and CDR2 SNEGSKA (reference sequence). Trimming cost V 1 base and J 4 bases, with 10 bases left between them. CDR3 length: 13 amino acids. The CDR3 sequence is CSARVRPAYGYTF. CDR3 nucleotide sequence: TGCAGTGCTAGAGTTAGGCCGGCCTATGGCTACACCTTC.

The gene calls are TRBV11-1 and TRBJ1-1; D unclear. Trimming cost V 2 bases and J 0 bases, with 7 bases left between them. This CDR3 spans 14 amino acids. Germline V gene data show CDR1 as SGHAT and CDR2 as FQDESV (reference sequence). For the CDR3, the DNA is TGTGCCAGCAGCTTATCCCTTTTGAACACTGAAGCTTTCTTT. Translated, it gives CASSLSLLNTEAFF.

This clonotype was counted many times. The chain employs TRBV30 and TRBJ2-5; D gene unclear. V dropped 3 bases and J dropped 1 base, with 3 bases sitting between them. The CDR3 has 11 residues. Germline CDR1 is GTSNPN and CDR2 is SVGIG (reference sequence). CDR3 bases: TGTGCCTGGAGCCTCCAAGAGACCCAGTACTTC. Amino acids: CAWSLQETQYF.

Here the CDR3 reads CASRADGSNNQPQHF. For the CDR3, the DNA is TGTGCCAGCAGGGCCGACGGATCTAACAATCAGCCCCAGCATTTT. The V call is TRBV28, the J call TRBJ1-5; no firm D call. CDR3 length: 15 amino acids. Trimming stripped 6 bases from V and 3 bases from J, with 15 bases between. Germline CDR1 and CDR2: MDHEN and SYDVKM.

This chain uses TRBV2 with TRBJ1-2; D is undetermined. Germline V gene lookup returns CDR1 SNHLY and CDR2 FYNNEI. The CDR3 runs 13 residues. Trimming removed 0 bases at V and 8 bases at J, with 10 bases between. As DNA, the CDR3 is TGTGCCAGCAGTGAAGCGGGAGTCGACGGCTACACCTTC. Protein sequence: CASSEAGVDGYTF.

The chain links TRBV6-1 to TRBJ2-5; D is unresolved. Germline CDR1 reads MNHNS; CDR2 reads SASEGT. CDR3 length equals 16 residues. The ends were cut back, 0 bases at V and 1 base at J, with 12 bases in the middle. CDR3 amino acids: CASSEAGTWTQETQYF. The CDR3 DNA reads as TGTGCCAGCAGTGAAGCTGGAACCTGGACCCAAGAGACCCAGTACTTC.

The chain carries TRBV24-1 and TRBJ2-2; no firm D call. V was trimmed by 3 bases and J by 6 bases, leaving 13 bases between them. The CDR3 has 15 amino acids. Germline V gene lookup returns CDR1 KGHDR and CDR2 SFDVKD. The CDR3 bases are TGTGCCACCAGTGATAAAGGCAGGTTCGCCGGGGAGCTGTTTTTT. It translates to CATSDKGRFAGELFF.

This clonotype was recorded only once. The chain carries TRBV6-1 and TRBJ1-1, with TRBD1 matching 7 bases. Germline V CDR1 and CDR2: MNHNS, SASEGT. The V segment lost 10 bases and the J segment 0 bases; nucleotides outside the gene matches: 11. The CDR3 length is 15 residues. CDR3 protein: CATQETGIMNTEAFF. CDR3 DNA: TGTGCCACGCAGGAGACAGGGATCATGAACACTGAAGCTTTCTTT.

This clonotype was seen repeatedly, ten times or more. V gene TRBV7-2 combines with J gene TRBJ2-5; TRBD2 agrees at 10 bases. V gave up 3 bases and J gave up 4 bases; unmatched junction bases: 5. Germline V gene data show CDR1 as SGHTA and CDR2 as FQGNSA. The length of the CDR3 is 15 residues. The CDR3, as DNA: TGTGCCAGCAGCTTGGAGAGCGGGAGGGGAGAGACCCAGTACTTC. Its translation: CASSLESGRGETQYF.

This clonotype has a count of ten or more. The gene calls are TRBV30 and TRBJ2-7; D gene ambiguous. V dropped 2 bases and J dropped 0 bases, with 8 bases sitting between them. The CDR3 length is 13 residues. Looked up from germline, CDR1 is GTSNPN and CDR2 is SVGIG (reference sequence). CDR3 region: CAWSFGSSYEQYF. The CDR3 coding sequence is TGTGCCTGGAGTTTTGGCAGCTCCTACGAGCAGTACTTC.

Ten or more counts support this clonotype. The chain carries TRBV28 and TRBJ2-7; 13 bases map to TRBD2. J was trimmed by 2 bases and V by 6 bases; bases with no gene match: 4. Germline V CDR1 and CDR2: MDHEN, SYDVKM. The CDR3 runs 15 residues. This chain's CDR3 is CASRQLAGGTYEQYF. CDR3 DNA: TGTGCCAGCAGGCAACTAGCGGGGGGGACCTACGAGCAGTACTTC.

The sample holds many counts of this clonotype. The chain links TRBV19 to TRBJ2-7; TRBD1 agrees at 8 bases. Germline CDR1 LNHDA, CDR2 SQIVND (reference sequence). V lost 3 bases to trimming and J lost 5 bases; unmatched junction nucleotides: 6. The CDR3 has 14 residues. This chain's CDR3 is CASSIGQGFDEQYF. As DNA, the CDR3 is TGTGCCAGTAGTATTGGACAGGGCTTCGACGAGCAGTACTTC.

The sample holds many counts of this clonotype. The rearrangement links TRBV12-3 or TRBV12-4 to TRBJ2-5, with 8 bases fitting TRBD2. Germline trimming cut 1 base from V and 5 bases from J; bases unmatched to any gene: 3. The CDR3 is 14 amino acids. The CDR3 loop reads CASSLEAGAETQYF. CDR3 in DNA: TGTGCCAGCAGTTTAGAAGCGGGGGCCGAGACCCAGTACTTC.

The table lists this clonotype with a few counts. The rearrangement joins TRBV5-4 to TRBJ2-7, with D uncertain. Germline CDR1 reads SGHNT; CDR2 reads YYREEE (reference sequence). The CDR3 covers 15 residues. V gave up 3 bases and J gave up 3 bases, with 16 bases separating them. The CDR3 loop reads CASSSSIVPRYEQYF. The CDR3, as DNA: TGTGCCAGCAGCTCATCCATCGTCCCCCGCTACGAGCAGTACTTC.

The genes are TRBV28 and TRBJ2-7, with TRBD2 matching over 8 bases. CDR3 length: 14 amino acids. Germline V CDR1 and CDR2: MDHEN, SYDVKM. V was clipped by 6 bases and J by 3 bases; unmatched bases: 7. For the CDR3, the DNA is TGTGCCAGCAGAACGGGACTAGGGATCTACGAGCAGTACTTC. It codes for CASRTGLGIYEQYF.

This clonotype was observed at least ten times. The rearrangement links TRBV12-3 or TRBV12-4 to TRBJ1-1, with D unresolved. The V end was cut by 4 bases, the J end by 1 base, with 4 bases between. The CDR3 extends over 12 amino acids. The CDR3 sequence: CASSWGNTEAFF. In DNA form, the CDR3 reads TGTGCCAGCAGTTGGGGGAACACTGAAGCTTTCTTT.

This clonotype occurred many times. The V and J genes are TRBV28 and TRBJ2-7; D is unclear. Trimming removed 4 bases at V and 3 bases at J, with 16 bases between. Germline CDR1 MDHEN, CDR2 SYDVKM. This CDR3 contains 15 residues. CDR3 DNA sequence: TGTGCCAGCAGTTATGCGACAACCGCGAGCTACGAGCAGTACTTC. It specifies CASSYATTASYEQYF.

With regard to this clonotype: One base away lies a much larger clone, so this may be a sequencing read error. J is TRBJ2-2 and V is TRBV10-3, with D perhaps being TRBD1 or TRBD2 (5 bases each). Germline assignment: CDR1 ENHRY and CDR2 SYGVKD. This CDR3 contains 15 residues. The CDR3 sequence: CAISTAGPNTGELLF. DNA for the CDR3: TGTGCCATCAGTACAGCAGGGCCGAACACCGGGGAGCTGTTGTTT.

This clonotype occurred many times. The chain has TRBV19 and TRBJ1-1, with 9 bases fitting TRBD1. CDR1 is LNHDA, CDR2 SQIVND, per germline (reference sequence). V lost 5 bases to trimming and J lost 3 bases; unmatched junction nucleotides: 7. This CDR3 region has 15 residues. The CDR3 DNA follows: TGTGCCAGTAGTGCTGGGACAGGGTTTTACACTGAAGCTTTCTTT. This codes for CASSAGTGFYTEAFF.

This clonotype was picked up many times. The chain carries TRBV27 and TRBJ2-7; D ambiguous. CDR3 length equals 14 residues. CDR1 and CDR2 from the germline V gene are MNHEY and SMNVEV (reference sequence). The ends were cut back, 2 bases at V and 2 bases at J, with 10 bases in the middle. CDR3 nucleotide sequence: TGTGCCAGCAGTTTAAGCACTGCTACCTACGAGCAGTACTTC. Translating gives CASSLSTATYEQYF.

This clonotype was seen at least ten times. The rearrangement uses TRBV5-1 and TRBJ2-5; a possible D gene is TRBD2 (5 bases). CDR1 is SGHRS, CDR2 YFSETQ, per germline. The CDR3 has 14 residues. Trimming cost V 1 base and J 9 bases, with 16 bases left between them. The CDR3 spells CASSLNRGGRAQYF. DNA of the CDR3: TGCGCCAGCAGCTTGAACAGAGGAGGAAGGGCCCAGTACTTC.

This clonotype occurred many times. V and J are TRBV19 and TRBJ1-5; 8 bases are shared with TRBD1. Unmatched junction bases numbered 4, after V lost 6 bases and J lost 6 bases. The germline V gene has CDR1 LNHDA and CDR2 SQIVND (reference sequence). This CDR3 region has 13 residues. The DNA for the CDR3 is TGTGCCAGTAGAGGACAGGGAGCTCAGCCCCAGCATTTT. Its protein is CASRGQGAQPQHF.